Below, 8 T cell receptor beta chains from the same sample are listed, as sequenced in a study of blood T cell repertoires in COVID-19. Data came from immunoSEQ multiplex PCR; TCRdb stores just in-frame clones and leaves some out. The data contain some 140,000 clones, roughly 83% of them singletons. Sequencing was done on a sample of peripheral blood. The receptors here all came from a woman over 75 with acute or convalescent COVID-19.

The genes are TRBV11-2 and TRBJ2-5, with 7 bases fitting TRBD2. Per the germline V gene, CDR1 is SGHAT and CDR2 is FQNNGV. This CDR3 is built from 14 residues. The trim removed 2 bases at V and 5 bases at J, leaving 5 bases unmatched. Here the CDR3 reads CASSLRGGGETQYF. CDR3 coding DNA: TGTGCCAGCAGCTTACGTGGGGGAGGGGAGACCCAGTACTTC.

This sequence joins TRBV18 and TRBJ1-2; possible D gene TRBD1, 6 bases. CDR1 KGHSH and CDR2 LQKENI come from the germline V gene. Between the trimmed V and J ends, which lost 4 bases and 1 base, there was a span of 7 bases. The CDR3 length is 13 residues. The chain's CDR3 is CASSQDSNYGYTF. The CDR3 DNA follows: TGTGCCAGCTCACAGGACAGTAACTATGGCTACACCTTC.

The chain employs TRBV11-2 and TRBJ1-2, with a tentative D call TRBD1 (5 bases). V lost 4 bases and J lost 0, with 12 bases in between. The CDR3 runs to 15 residues. Germline assignment: CDR1 SGHAT and CDR2 FQNNGV. In nucleotides, the CDR3 is TGTGCCAGCAGCTCCGACAGTCTAGCTAACTATGGCTACACCTTC. It is translated as CASSSDSLANYGYTF.

This clone came up a few times. CDR3 nucleotide sequence: TGCAGCGTTGAAGGCTTAAGGGCGGAGGCTGAAGCTTTCTTT. Translated, it gives CSVEGLRAEAEAFF. The chain recombines TRBV29-1 with TRBJ1-1; D uncertain. V was cut by 1 base and J by 6 bases, with 15 bases left in between. The CDR3 has 14 residues. From germline, CDR1 is SQVTM and CDR2 ANQGSEA.

The genes are TRBV3-1 (or the pseudogene TRBV3-2) and TRBJ2-5; D is ambiguous. V was cut by 1 base and J by 7 bases, with 7 bases left in between. Germline CDR1 reads LGHDT; CDR2 reads YNNKEL (reference sequence). This CDR3 has 12 amino acids. CDR3 in amino acids: CASSQGSGTQYF. The CDR3 coding sequence is TGTGCCAGCAGCCAAGGGTCAGGGACCCAGTACTTC.

In this sample, this clone turned up a few times. This chain joins TRBV5-1 and TRBJ1-2; D gene uncertain. V was trimmed by 4 bases and J by 4 bases, leaving 8 bases between them. The CDR3 has 12 amino acids. Germline V gene lookup returns CDR1 SGHRS and CDR2 YFSETQ. This chain's CDR3 is CASSDHSYGYTF. CDR3 bases: TGCGCCAGCAGCGATCACAGCTATGGCTACACCTTC.

The chain uses TRBV5-1 and TRBJ1-1; 11 bases match TRBD1. The germline CDR1 and CDR2 sequences are SGHRS and YFSETQ. The length of the CDR3 is 14 residues. V shed 7 bases and J 3 bases; nucleotides not matched to a gene: 5. The CDR3 DNA sequence: TGCGCCAGCGGACAGGGGGCGCAGTACACTGAAGCTTTCTTT. It yields the protein CASGQGAQYTEAFF.

The genes are TRBV19 and TRBJ2-7; 9 nucleotides agree with TRBD2. The CDR3 extends over 13 amino acids. The germline V gene encodes CDR1 LNHDA and CDR2 SQIVND (reference sequence). The V gene end was trimmed by 2 bases and the J gene end by 13 bases; junction bases not matched to a gene: 9. CDR3 DNA: TGTGCCAGTAGTATAAATAGCGGGGGCCCCTCATACTTC. It yields the protein CASSINSGGPSYF.